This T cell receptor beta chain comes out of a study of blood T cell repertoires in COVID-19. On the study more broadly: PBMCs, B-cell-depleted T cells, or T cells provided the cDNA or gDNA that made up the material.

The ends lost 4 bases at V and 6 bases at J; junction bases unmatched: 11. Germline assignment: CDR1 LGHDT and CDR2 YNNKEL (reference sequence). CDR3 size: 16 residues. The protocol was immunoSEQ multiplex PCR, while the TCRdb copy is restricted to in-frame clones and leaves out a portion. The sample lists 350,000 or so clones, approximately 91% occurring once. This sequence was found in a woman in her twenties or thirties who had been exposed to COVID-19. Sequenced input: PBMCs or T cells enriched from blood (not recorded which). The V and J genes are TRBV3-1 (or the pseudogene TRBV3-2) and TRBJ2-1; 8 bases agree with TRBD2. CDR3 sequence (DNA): TGTGCCAGCAGCCCTCCGGGGGGGGCAGGGGTCAATGAGCAGTTCTTC. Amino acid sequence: CASSPPGGAGVNEQFF.